The 5 T cell receptor beta chains below were found in one sample sequenced in a study of blood T cell repertoires in COVID-19. TCRdb's table, derived via immunoSEQ multiplex PCR, lists solely in-frame clones and lacks some. The table includes about 400,000 clones, 89% detected once. Sequenced sample: peripheral blood. All receptors come from a man between 40 and 49 years old with acute or convalescent COVID-19.

This clone was detected once. The chain carries TRBV18 and TRBJ1-6; 8 bases match TRBD1. V shed 3 bases and J 7 bases; nucleotides not matched to a gene: 5. The germline CDR1 and CDR2 sequences are KGHSH and LQKENI. The CDR3 sequence is 15 residues long. The CDR3 nucleotides read TGTGCCAGCTCACCTCGACAGGGGTTGAATTCACCCCTCCACTTT. Protein sequence: CASSPRQGLNSPLHF.

The chain joins TRBV5-1 to TRBJ1-6; the D gene is possibly TRBD1 (5 bases). Trimming shortened V by 2 bases and J by 9 bases, and 12 bases separated the two germline ends. Per the germline V gene, CDR1 is SGHRS and CDR2 is YFSETQ. The CDR3 covers 14 residues. The CDR3 DNA sequence: TGCGCCAGCAGCTTCGGCAGGGTGGTTTCACCCCTCCACTTT. Protein: CASSFGRVVSPLHF.

The chain is built from TRBV19 and TRBJ2-5, with TRBD2 as a possible D gene (6 bases). CDR1 LNHDA and CDR2 SQIVND come from the germline V gene (reference sequence). With 3 bases removed from V and 5 bases from J, the gap between germline ends came to 19 bases. The CDR3 contains 16 residues. The CDR3: CASSISWEVGGETQYF. CDR3 DNA: TGTGCCAGTAGTATCTCGTGGGAGGTCGGAGGGGAGACCCAGTACTTC.

V gene TRBV7-9 combines with J gene TRBJ2-2; no clear D gene. Germline V gene lookup returns CDR1 SEHNR and CDR2 FQNEAQ (reference sequence). Trimming removed 1 base at V and 6 bases at J, with 9 bases between. This CDR3 has 14 residues. CDR3 region: CASSLVVRPGELFF. The CDR3 region has the DNA TGTGCCAGCAGCTTAGTTGTGCGGCCCGGGGAGCTGTTTTTT.

V is TRBV5-8 and J is TRBJ2-3, with 9 bases that match TRBD2. The CDR3 covers 16 residues. J was trimmed by 4 bases and V by 0 bases; bases with no gene match: 6. Per germline, CDR1 SGHTS and CDR2 YDEGEE. The CDR3 spells CASSLGRGRAADTQYF. As DNA, the CDR3 is TGTGCCAGCAGCTTGGGGCGCGGGAGGGCCGCAGATACGCAGTATTTT.